This TCR beta chain was recovered during a study of blood T cells in healthy people across ages. CDR3 size: 14 residues. V lost 6 bases, J lost 3 bases, and 10 bases stayed unmatched. Germline assignment: CDR1 DFQATT and CDR2 SNEGSKA (reference sequence). A second PCR of 7 to 11 cycles used a sample-barcoded 5' primer and a J-beta primer mix. TCRdb independently ran MiXCR on the 5' RACE reads; one entry per CDR3 protein. The data contain about 1.5 million distinct CDR3 sequences, 35% to 45% of them singletons. The specimen sequenced was blood. The rearrangement joins TRBV20-1 to TRBJ2-7; 8 nucleotides align to TRBD1. This clonotype was sampled from a woman between 18 and 30 years old in good health. The CDR3 loop is CSASTPDRVYEQYF. The CDR3 DNA is TGCAGTGCAAGTACCCCGGACAGGGTCTACGAGCAGTACTTC.